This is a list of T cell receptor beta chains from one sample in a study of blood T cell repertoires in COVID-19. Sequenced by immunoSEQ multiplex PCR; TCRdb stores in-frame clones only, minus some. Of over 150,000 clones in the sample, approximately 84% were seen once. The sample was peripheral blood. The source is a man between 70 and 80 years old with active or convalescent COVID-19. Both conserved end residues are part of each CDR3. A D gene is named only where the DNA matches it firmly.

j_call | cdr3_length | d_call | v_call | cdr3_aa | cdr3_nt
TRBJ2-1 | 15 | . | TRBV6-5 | CASSYQLATYNEQFF | TGTGCCAGCAGCTATCAACTAGCCACCTACAATGAGCAGTTCTTC
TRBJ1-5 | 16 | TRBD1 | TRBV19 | CASSILDRGGNQPQHF | TGTGCCAGTAGTATACTGGACAGGGGTGGCAATCAGCCCCAGCATTTT
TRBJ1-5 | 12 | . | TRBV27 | CASSLSNQPQHF | TGTGCCAGCAGCCTTAGCAATCAGCCCCAGCATTTT
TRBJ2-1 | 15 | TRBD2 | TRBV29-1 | CSVQREGQIAGEQFF | TGCAGCGTTCAGCGGGAGGGCCAAATAGCCGGTGAGCAGTTCTTC
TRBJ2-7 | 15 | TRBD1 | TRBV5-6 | CASSVVGTGGSEQYF | TGTGCCAGCAGCGTAGTTGGGACAGGGGGCAGCGAGCAGTACTTC
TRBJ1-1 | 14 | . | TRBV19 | CASSKSVSQTEAFF | TGTGCCAGTAGCAAATCCGTTTCCCAGACTGAAGCTTTCTTT
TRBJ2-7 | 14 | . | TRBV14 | CASSLGTLGDEQYF | TGTGCCAGCAGTCTCGGGACTTTAGGGGACGAGCAGTACTTC
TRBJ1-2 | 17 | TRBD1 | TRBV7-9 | CASSSSRTGQGDYGYTF | TGTGCCAGCAGCTCAAGTCGGACGGGACAGGGGGACTATGGCTACACCTTC
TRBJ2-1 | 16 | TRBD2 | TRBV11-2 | CASSLSGGASYNEQFF | TGTGCCAGCAGCCTCAGCGGGGGGGCCTCCTACAATGAGCAGTTCTTC
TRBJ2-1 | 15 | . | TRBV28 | CASSLYTGNYNEQFF | TGTGCCAGCAGTTTATATACAGGGAACTACAATGAGCAGTTCTTC
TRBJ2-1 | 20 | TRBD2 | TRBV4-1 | CASSQMRTSGRQSSYNEQFF | TGCGCCAGCAGCCAAATGCGGACTAGCGGGAGGCAGAGCTCCTACAATGAGCAGTTCTTC
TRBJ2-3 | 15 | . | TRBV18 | CASSRDLPSTDTQYF | TGTGCCAGCTCACGGGACTTACCTAGCACAGATACGCAGTATTTT
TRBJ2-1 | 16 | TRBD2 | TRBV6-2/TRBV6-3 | CASSRQSGRAYNEQFF | TGTGCCAGCAGTCGCCAGAGCGGGAGAGCTTACAATGAGCAGTTCTTC
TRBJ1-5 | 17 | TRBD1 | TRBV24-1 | CATSDSGTGISNQPQHF | TGTGCCACCAGTGACTCCGGGACAGGGATTAGCAATCAGCCCCAGCATTTT
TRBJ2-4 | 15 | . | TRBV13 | CASSLGEGSKNIQYF | TGTGCCAGCAGCTTAGGGGAGGGGTCCAAAAACATTCAGTACTTC
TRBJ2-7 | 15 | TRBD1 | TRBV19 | CASSGGQGMIHEQYF | TGTGCCAGTAGTGGGGGACAGGGAATGATTCACGAGCAGTACTTC